The 11 T cell receptor beta chains below were found in one sample sequenced in a study of blood T cell repertoires in COVID-19 (dated by TCRdb to 2019 to 2021). Libraries were built with the immunoSEQ multiplex PCR assay. The immuneACCESS repertoire file appears here via TCRdb, limited to in-frame rearrangements. These files lack a portion of the clones; in checked studies, under half of the deficit traces to unresolved V genes, and the cause of the others is not known. The sample has a few hundred thousand clones on record, 70% to 90% of them singletons. The biggest ten clones account for 8% to 13% of the sample. Sequencing input: peripheral blood. The receptors derive from a woman aged 80 or over with acute or convalescent COVID-19.

The gene calls are TRBV4-2 and TRBJ2-3; 13 positions agree with TRBD2. J was trimmed by 1 base and V by 1 base; bases with no gene match: 5. There are 18 residues in the CDR3. Germline V gene lookup returns CDR1 LGHNA and CDR2 YNFKEQ. CDR3 residues: CASSQGGTSGKGTDTQYF. The CDR3 DNA reads as TGTGCCAGCAGCCAAGGAGGGACTAGCGGGAAGGGCACAGATACGCAGTATTTT.

This chain joins TRBV6-5 and TRBJ2-3; 8 nucleotides agree with TRBD2. The V gene's germline CDR1 is MNHEY and CDR2 SVGAGI. Trimming removed 8 bases from V and 5 bases from J; junction bases left unmatched: 6. CDR3 length: 13 amino acids. The DNA of the CDR3 is TGTGCCAGCGGAGCGGGAGCGGGAGATACGCAGTATTTT. It translates to CASGAGAGDTQYF.

V is TRBV4-3 and J is TRBJ1-6; TRBD1 might be the D (5 bases). This CDR3 is built from 15 residues. Germline V gives CDR1 LGHNA, CDR2 YSLEER. Trimming pared 0 bases from V and 4 bases from J, leaving 7 bases between. The CDR3 coding sequence is TGCGCCAGCAGCCAAGACAGGGCGTATAATTCACCCCTCCACTTT. Encoded protein: CASSQDRAYNSPLHF.

This clone appeared a few times. This rearrangement joins TRBV9 to TRBJ1-3, with 8 bases matching TRBD1. Germline loops: CDR1 SGDLS, CDR2 YYNGEE. This CDR3 comprises 16 residues. The trim removed 3 bases at V and 2 bases at J, leaving 7 bases unmatched. CDR3 in DNA: TGTGCCAGCAGCGGGACAGGGATGAAAGCTGGAAACACCATATATTTT. This sequence encodes CASSGTGMKAGNTIYF.

The chain employs TRBV3-1 (or the pseudogene TRBV3-2) and TRBJ2-2; 12 nucleotides align to TRBD2. J was trimmed by 8 bases and V by 0 bases; bases with no gene match: 7. The CDR3 totals 17 residues. Germline V gene sequence: CDR1 LGHDT, CDR2 YNNKEL (reference sequence). The DNA of the CDR3 is TGTGCCAGCAGCCAAGAGCCAGCTAGCGGGGGGGCAGGGGAGCTGTTTTTT. Amino acids: CASSQEPASGGAGELFF.

The gene calls are TRBV5-8 and TRBJ2-1; possible D gene TRBD1, 8 bases. CDR3 size: 17 residues. Between the trimmed V and J ends, which lost 4 bases and 5 bases, there was a span of 22 bases. Germline CDR1 SGHTS, CDR2 YDEGEE. The DNA for the CDR3 is TGTGCCAGCAGCAGTGACAGGGGAGGGGTTTTTAACAATGAGCAGTTCTTC. Its protein product is CASSSDRGGVFNNEQFF.

On this clone: The same CDR3 also results from other DNA sequences found in this sample. The chain is built from TRBV5-4 and TRBJ1-1; weak D call: TRBD1 (5 bases). Germline V gene data show CDR1 as SGHNT and CDR2 as YYREEE (reference sequence). This CDR3 spans 12 amino acids. The V and J ends lost 2 bases and 5 bases respectively, with 7 bases between them. The CDR3 DNA follows: TGTGCCAGCAGCTTTGGGGGGACTGAAGCTTTCTTT. It encodes CASSFGGTEAFF.

The chain couples TRBV6-1 to TRBJ2-7; TRBD1 matches 8 bases. V lost 3 bases to trimming and J lost 0 bases; unmatched junction nucleotides: 4. In germline, CDR1 is MNHNS, CDR2 SASEGT. This CDR3 comprises 15 residues. In DNA form, the CDR3 reads TGTGCCAGCAGTGAGGGACAGGTGGCCTCCTACGAGCAGTACTTC. It is translated as CASSEGQVASYEQYF.

The chain uses TRBV4-3 and TRBJ1-2; D not certain. From germline, CDR1 is LGHNA and CDR2 YSLEER. The CDR3 has 15 amino acids. V dropped 0 bases and J dropped 4 bases, with 12 bases sitting between them. This chain's CDR3 is CASSQERHGFYGYTF. CDR3 bases: TGCGCCAGCAGCCAAGAGAGGCACGGATTCTATGGCTACACCTTC.

The genes are TRBV12-3 or TRBV12-4 and TRBJ2-5, with D possibly being TRBD1 (6 bases). The ends were cut back, 4 bases at V and 3 bases at J, with 9 bases in the middle. CDR3 length equals 13 residues. DNA for the CDR3: TGTGCCAGCAGTTCACAGGGAAAAGAGACCCAGTACTTC. Amino acids: CASSSQGKETQYF.

The chain couples TRBV2 to TRBJ1-5; D remains unclear. This CDR3 has 15 amino acids. Between the trimmed V and J ends, which lost 7 bases and 3 bases, there was a span of 16 bases. Germline CDR1 SNHLY, CDR2 FYNNEI. CDR3 region: CASKRAPVDNQPQHF. The CDR3 DNA follows: TGTGCCAGCAAGAGGGCACCGGTGGACAATCAGCCCCAGCATTTT.